The next 2 T cell receptor beta chains were all read from a single sample in a study of technical replicates of blood from a handful of donors. Repertoires were generated with immunoSEQ multiplex PCR, while TCRdb's copy carries only in-frame clones and drops some. Here the sample spans some 87,000 clones, about nine tenths being singletons. Source material: T cells isolated from PBMCs. These receptors all come from a human donor in good health.

This sequence joins TRBV4-1 and TRBJ2-1; 12 nucleotides agree with TRBD2. V was pared by 4 bases and J by 10 bases, with 8 bases of the junction left unmatched. The CDR3 has 15 amino acids. In germline, CDR1 is MGHRA, CDR2 YSYEKL. Written as DNA, the CDR3 is TGCGCCAGCAGCCTGATACTAGCGGGAGGCATGGAGCAGTTCTTC. Protein sequence: CASSLILAGGMEQFF.

This chain connects TRBV28 to TRBJ1-1; unclear D gene. V shed 5 bases and J shed 2 bases, with 18 bases lying between them. The V gene's germline CDR1 is MDHEN and CDR2 SYDVKM. The CDR3 has 16 residues. The CDR3 DNA follows: TGTGCCAGCAGTCCGGGAGTGACGTTTGGTAACACTGAAGCTTTCTTT. This codes for CASSPGVTFGNTEAFF. The whole variable domain, remainder taken from reference TRBV28 and TRBJ1-1, is DVKVTQSSRYLVKRTGEKVFLECVQDMDHENMFWYRQDPGLGLRLIYFSYDVKMKEKGDIPEGYSVSREKKERFSLILESASTNQTSMYLCASSPGVTFGNTEAFFGQGTRLTVV.